This TCR beta chain was retrieved from a study of OX40 agonist ivuxolimab in advanced cancers. About the study: Patients achieving partial responses numbered three: one hepatocellular carcinoma case and two cutaneous melanoma cases.

This CDR3 is 18 amino acids long. Germline CDR1 SGHNT, CDR2 YYREEE (reference sequence). J gave up 5 bases and V 0 bases, and 9 bases lay outside the gene matches. This clone showed up just a few times. Its antigen is undetermined. Notes on the study in general: Some patients who did not respond also had low normalized T-cell clonal expansion. Mean expanded clone counts were higher in CD8+ than CD4+ T cells.

Generated by immunoSEQ multiplex PCR, the TCRdb table keeps only in-frame clones and is missing some. The repertoire includes more than 55,000 clones, roughly 87% of them detected once, and about 5% sits in the top ten. This receptor was identified in an adult with an advanced solid tumor such as melanoma, head and neck, liver or kidney cancer. Source: CD4+ or CD8+ T cells sorted from blood, taken in a trial of the OX40 agonist ivuxolimab. The chain recombines TRBV5-4 with TRBJ2-3; TRBD2 matches 13 bases. In nucleotides, the CDR3 is TGTGCCAGCAGCTTGGCTTCTGGACTAGCGGGAGCGGGAGATACGCAGTATTTT. It is translated as CASSLASGLAGAGDTQYF.